Here is one T cell receptor beta chain with its context. Its antigen remains unidentified. This sample was included in a study of cytomegalovirus exposure and HLA in healthy donors. General study points: Later work showed greater clonal expansion in HLA-associated TCR beta chains than in equally common others.

Amplification used 60 Vbeta primers and 13 Jbeta primers. The table came from immunoSEQ multiplex PCR; TCRdb's copy has only in-frame clones and leaves some out. Of approximately 110,000 clones listed, around 83% are singletons. Sequenced material: PBMCs. This receptor was taken from a man aged 25-45 years in good health and CMV-seropositive.

The CDR3 here is CASSPAAGLQRWYQETQYF. DNA for the CDR3: TGTGCCAGCAGCCCCGCTGCGGGACTTCAACGTTGGTACCAAGAGACCCAGTACTTC. The J gene is TRBJ2-5, the V gene TRBV4-2, with D perhaps TRBD2 (6 bases). From germline, CDR1 is LGHNA and CDR2 YNFKEQ. This CDR3 comprises 19 residues. Trimming stripped 4 bases from V and 0 bases from J, with 24 bases between.